This TCR beta chain was sequenced for a study of Ad26.COV2.S vaccination and SARS-CoV-2 variants. Findings and caveats of the study: Reportedly, spike-specific CD8+ and CD4+ T cell responses achieved substantial breadth once vaccination had taken place.

Germline loops: CDR1 LGHNA, CDR2 YSLEER. The CDR3 consists of 17 residues. The V and J ends lost 1 base and 7 bases, in that order; junction bases with no gene match: 7. Profiled with immunoSEQ multiplex PCR; TCRdb holds only in-frame clones, not every one. The sample yields about 400,000 clones, 75% to 90% seen once. The treatment denotes: approximately 18 received Ad26.COV2.S at low or high dose, single or two shots; 5 received placebo; per-sample allocation not given. The study sampled participants on day 63 after the first vaccine or placebo injection. This clone was observed a single time. The antigen remains undetermined.

This clonotype was obtained from a person aged 18-65 years who received the Ad26.COV2.S COVID-19 vaccine or a placebo. This chain links TRBV4-3 with TRBJ2-2; 12 bases align to TRBD2. The sequences come from peripheral blood, collected in a trial of Ad26.COV2.S vaccine versus placebo. CDR3 amino acids: CASSQGLAGGLGGELFF. In nucleotides, the CDR3 is TGCGCCAGCAGCCAAGGGCTAGCGGGGGGGCTTGGCGGGGAGCTGTTTTTT.